These 32 T cell receptor beta chains originate from one sample sequenced in a study of shared clonotypes between healthy human individuals. The repertoire was sequenced with immunoSEQ multiplex PCR; TCRdb's copy has only in-frame clones and lacks some. The sample has about 110,000 clones, under 70% seen once; the top ten hold roughly 22%. Sequenced input: memory CD8+ T cells sorted from blood. Described subset: CD45RO+ cells pooled with CCR7-negative TemRA cells. The receptors here all came from a woman in her twenties or thirties in good health.

Points on this clone: The same CDR3 can be traced to other DNA sequences in this sample. The V gene is TRBV9, the J gene TRBJ2-5; D possibly uses TRBD1 or TRBD2 (5 bases each). The J call may be faulty, since TRBJ2-7 better matches the DNA end. The CDR3 runs to 14 residues. CDR1 SGDLS and CDR2 YYNGEE come from the germline V gene. DNA for the CDR3: TGTGCCAGCAGCGTAGGTGGGGGATCGGACGAGCAGTACTTC. Protein sequence: CASSVGGGSDEQYF.

A remark on this clone: Other DNA sequences in the sample encode the same CDR3. The J gene is TRBJ2-3, the V gene TRBV5-1; 8 bases match TRBD1. CDR1 is SGHRS, CDR2 YFSETQ, per germline. The CDR3 contains 16 residues. J lost 0 bases, V lost 2 bases, and 5 bases had no gene match. CDR3 DNA sequence: TGCGCCAGCAGCTTAGGACAGGGAGCTAGCACAGATACGCAGTATTTT. Encoded protein: CASSLGQGASTDTQYF.

The genes are TRBV28 and TRBJ2-5; perhaps TRBD1 as D (5 bases). This CDR3 spans 15 amino acids. The V end lost 7 bases, the J end lost 2 bases, and 17 bases lay between the germline ends. Germline CDR1 and CDR2: MDHEN and SYDVKM. The CDR3 reads CASNRGGLNQETQYF. The CDR3 nucleotides read TGTGCCAGCAATAGGGGTGGCTTAAATCAAGAGACCCAGTACTTC.

J is TRBJ1-5 and V is TRBV6-6; 7 bases fit TRBD1. Unmatched junction bases numbered 4, after V lost 5 bases and J lost 6 bases. Per germline, CDR1 MNHNY and CDR2 SVGAGI (reference sequence). This CDR3 has 13 amino acids. CDR3 sequence reads: CASSDREVQPQHF. The DNA of the CDR3 is TGTGCCAGCAGTGACAGGGAGGTTCAGCCCCAGCATTTT.

V gene TRBV5-4 combines with J gene TRBJ2-2, with D unclear. The V end was cut by 4 bases, the J end by 0 bases, with 16 bases between. The germline V gene encodes CDR1 SGHNT and CDR2 YYREEE (reference sequence). The CDR3 spans 17 residues. CDR3 in DNA: TGTGCCAGCAGCACCGACAAGGTTACAGCGAACACCGGGGAGCTGTTTTTT. It encodes CASSTDKVTANTGELFF. The complete variable domain, with remaining parts taken from reference TRBV5-4 and TRBJ2-2, reads ETGVTQSPTHLIKTRGQQVTLRCSSQSGHNTVSWYQQALGQGPQFIFQYYREEENGRGNFPPRFSGLQFPNYSSELNVNALELDDSALYLCASSTDKVTANTGELFFGEGSRLTVL.

The V and J genes are TRBV7-8 and TRBJ1-1; perhaps TRBD1 as D (6 bases). Trimming removed 1 base at V and 4 bases at J, with 16 bases between. Germline assignment: CDR1 SGHVS and CDR2 FQNEAQ. The CDR3 spans 16 residues. The CDR3 is CASSLGPGVRVTEAFF. The CDR3 DNA sequence: TGTGCCAGCAGCTTAGGGCCAGGGGTCCGGGTCACTGAAGCTTTCTTT.

This clone occurred a few times. The J gene is TRBJ2-7, the V gene TRBV5-1; a weak D match, TRBD1 (6 bases). Looked up from germline, CDR1 is SGHRS and CDR2 is YFSETQ. V lost 6 bases and J 5 bases, leaving 21 bases between the germline ends. The CDR3 totals 15 residues. CDR3 loop: CASKSRSGAINEQYF. DNA of the CDR3: TGCGCCAGCAAATCTCGTTCAGGGGCTATCAACGAGCAGTACTTC.

The CDR3 DNA sequence: TGTGCCAGCAGCTCCGGGGCAGGGTCCTACGAGCAGTACTTC. Its protein is CASSSGAGSYEQYF. The chain uses TRBV28 and TRBJ2-7; either TRBD1 or TRBD2 may supply D (5 bases each). Germline-derived CDR1 and CDR2 are MDHEN and SYDVKM. This CDR3 has 14 amino acids. V lost 6 bases, J lost 1 base, and 13 bases lay in between.

This chain joins TRBV27 and TRBJ2-6; 9 bases agree with TRBD1. Germline V lookup: CDR1 MNHEY, CDR2 SMNVEV (reference sequence). The CDR3 sequence is 19 residues long. Germline trimming cut 4 bases from V and 0 bases from J; bases unmatched to any gene: 10. The CDR3 loop reads CASSSTSDRGYSGANVLTF. In DNA, the CDR3 is TGTGCCAGCAGTTCAACCTCGGACAGGGGATACTCTGGGGCCAACGTCCTGACTTTC.

The chain combines TRBV18 with TRBJ2-7; D may be TRBD1 (5 bases). CDR1 and CDR2 from the germline V gene are KGHSH and LQKENI. V was pared by 3 bases and J by 0 bases, with 9 bases between. This CDR3 contains 14 residues. In DNA form, the CDR3 reads TGTGCCAGCTCACCGAGGCAGGGCTCCTACGAGCAGTACTTC. Translating it yields CASSPRQGSYEQYF. Using reference TRBV18 and TRBJ2-7 for the parts outside the CDR3, the full variable domain is NAGVMQNPRHLVRRRGQEARLRCSPMKGHSHVYWYRQLPEEGLKFMVYLQKENIIDESGMPKERFSAEFPKEGPSILRIQQVVRGDSAAYFCASSPRQGSYEQYFGPGTRLTVT.

This clone occurred many times. This rearrangement joins TRBV4-2 to TRBJ2-7, with 10 nucleotides matching TRBD1. Unmatched junction bases numbered 1, after V lost 1 base and J lost 1 base. The length of the CDR3 is 15 residues. From germline, CDR1 is LGHNA and CDR2 YNFKEQ. CDR3 bases: TGTGCCAGCAGCCAAGGGACAGGGGGGTCCTACGAGCAGTACTTC. It specifies CASSQGTGGSYEQYF.

The J gene is TRBJ2-5, the V gene TRBV4-1; TRBD2 agrees at 13 bases. The CDR3 sequence is 17 residues long. CDR1 is MGHRA and CDR2 is YSYEKL in the germline V gene. Trimming took 0 bases from V and 3 from J; bases not matched to a gene: 4. The CDR3 sequence: CASSQDPGTSGEETQYF. CDR3 in DNA: TGCGCCAGCAGCCAAGATCCCGGGACTAGCGGGGAAGAGACCCAGTACTTC.

The CDR3 bases are TGTGCCAGCAGCCCCTCAGGCTGGCGAGATACCTACGAGCAGTACTTC. This translates into CASSPSGWRDTYEQYF. The V gene is TRBV7-9, the J gene TRBJ2-7; D is unclear. In germline, CDR1 is SEHNR, CDR2 FQNEAQ (reference sequence). The V gene lost 5 bases and the J gene lost 2 bases, with 19 bases spanning the gap. The CDR3 sequence is 16 residues long.

This clone has only a few counts. The chain employs TRBV29-1 and TRBJ2-6, with 7 bases identical to TRBD1. Germline V gene data show CDR1 as SQVTM and CDR2 as ANQGSEA. The CDR3 extends over 15 amino acids. V was pared by 4 bases and J by 0 bases, with 3 bases of the junction left unmatched. CDR3 in DNA: TGCAGCGTTGGGGACAGATACTCTGGGGCCAACGTCCTGACTTTC. It yields the protein CSVGDRYSGANVLTF.

This clone has just a few counts. V and J are TRBV5-4 and TRBJ2-7; 8 bases map to TRBD1. With V trimmed by 7 bases and J by 2 bases, 8 bases remained unmatched. This CDR3 is 14 amino acids long. CDR1 SGHNT and CDR2 YYREEE come from the germline V gene (reference sequence). DNA of the CDR3: TGTGCCAGCGCCATGGACAGGGCTGCCTACGAGCAGTACTTC. Amino acids: CASAMDRAAYEQYF.

This clone was seen only a few times. The V call is TRBV5-1, the J call TRBJ2-7, with D hard to call. CDR3 length equals 14 residues. The germline CDR1 and CDR2 sequences are SGHRS and YFSETQ. Between the trimmed V and J ends, which lost 0 bases and 4 bases, there was a span of 11 bases. The CDR3 loop reads CASSLGVLGYEQYF. CDR3 nucleotide sequence: TGCGCCAGCAGCTTGGGGGTACTGGGGTACGAGCAGTACTTC.

This chain links TRBV25-1 with TRBJ2-7; 7 bases line up with TRBD1. This CDR3 spans 16 amino acids. Germline CDR1 and CDR2: MGHDK and SYGVNS. The V segment lost 2 bases and the J segment 5 bases; nucleotides outside the gene matches: 12. This CDR3 is CASSEQGQALSDEQYF. The CDR3 nucleotides read TGTGCCAGCAGTGAACAAGGACAGGCCCTCTCGGACGAGCAGTACTTC.

The chain combines TRBV7-9 with TRBJ2-5; TRBD1 might be the D (5 bases). Germline V gene data show CDR1 as SEHNR and CDR2 as FQNEAQ (reference sequence). The V end lost 8 bases, the J end lost 1 base, and 11 bases lay between the germline ends. The CDR3 has 13 amino acids. In DNA form, the CDR3 reads TGTGCCAGCGGAAGTGGGGCCCAAGAGACCCAGTACTTC. Residues: CASGSGAQETQYF. Full variable domain (missing parts from reference TRBV7-9 and TRBJ2-5): DTGVSQNPRHKITKRGQNVTFRCDPISEHNRLYWYRQTLGQGPEFLTYFQNEAQLEKSRLLSDRFSAERPKGSFSTLEIQRTEQGDSAMYLCASGSGAQETQYFGPGTRLLVL.

About this clone: One base separates it from a far larger clone, so it is likely a read error. The sample contains more than one DNA sequence encoding this CDR3. The chain combines TRBV4-2 with TRBJ2-6; 7 bases agree with TRBD1. This CDR3 is 16 amino acids long. Germline-derived CDR1 and CDR2 are LGHNA and YNFKEQ. Unmatched junction bases numbered 4, after V lost 4 bases and J lost 1 base. CDR3 loop: CASSPRTGSGANVLTF. CDR3 DNA: TGTGCCAGCAGCCCGCGGACAGGTTCTGGGGCCAACGTCCTGACTTTC.

Many counts were recorded for this clone. V is TRBV29-1 and J is TRBJ2-2, with 7 bases matching TRBD2. The CDR3 runs 13 residues. Germline CDR1 is SQVTM and CDR2 is ANQGSEA. J was trimmed by 1 base and V by 7 bases; bases with no gene match: 3. CDR3 DNA: TGCAGCGCTAGCGGTGGGAACACCGGGGAGCTGTTTTTT. The encoded protein is CSASGGNTGELFF.

This clone was picked up a small number of times. The chain couples TRBV28 to TRBJ2-1; TRBD2 aligns across 9 bases. From germline, CDR1 is MDHEN and CDR2 SYDVKM. The junction had 8 bases not matched to a gene; V was cut back by 0 bases and J by 8 bases. This CDR3 region has 16 residues. The CDR3 DNA sequence: TGTGCCAGCAGTTTATGGGGGCGGGAGGGCAACGATGAGCAGTTCTTC. This encodes CASSLWGREGNDEQFF.

The chain joins TRBV19 to TRBJ2-2, with D maybe TRBD2 (5 bases). Germline V gives CDR1 LNHDA, CDR2 SQIVND (reference sequence). Trimming pared 5 bases from V and 4 bases from J, leaving 14 bases between. The CDR3 is 15 residues long. The CDR3 DNA follows: TGTGCCAGTAGTTTGGCGACGGCGGGCACCGGGGAGCTGTTTTTT. Translation: CASSLATAGTGELFF.

J is TRBJ1-2 and V is TRBV5-6; TRBD1 aligns across 7 bases. The CDR3 totals 13 residues. With V trimmed by 5 bases and J by 4 bases, 5 bases remained unmatched. Germline CDR1 reads SGHDT; CDR2 reads YYEEEE. Here the CDR3 DNA reads TGTGCCAGCAGGCGACAGGGCAGCTATGGCTACACCTTC. Protein: CASRRQGSYGYTF.

This clone was seen only once. This chain joins TRBV4-2 and TRBJ2-7; 7 bases map to TRBD2. The CDR3 is 14 residues long. V shed 3 bases, J shed 2 bases, and the junction held 4 bases outside the gene matches. Germline loops: CDR1 LGHNA, CDR2 YNFKEQ. As DNA, the CDR3 is TGTGCCAGCAGCCAGCGGGGGACCACCTACGAGCAGTACTTC. Residues: CASSQRGTTYEQYF.

A word on this clone: Different DNA sequences within this sample yield the same CDR3. The chain carries TRBV14 and TRBJ2-7; D unresolved. Germline V lookup: CDR1 SGHDN, CDR2 FVKESK. Trimming cost V 0 bases and J 3 bases, with 6 bases left between them. CDR3 length equals 13 residues. CDR3 DNA: TGTGCCAGCAGCCAAGATCTTGGCTACGAGCAGTACTTC. It translates to CASSQDLGYEQYF.

This clone was seen many times. The V and J genes are TRBV10-2 and TRBJ2-7; tentatively, D is TRBD1 (5 bases). CDR1 and CDR2 from the germline V gene are WSHSY and SAAADI. The germline V and J ends were trimmed by 6 bases and 2 bases, with 14 bases remaining between them. The length of the CDR3 is 14 residues. The CDR3 DNA reads as TGCGCCAGCAGGGACACCACCGTTGCCTACGAGCAGTACTTC. Residues: CASRDTTVAYEQYF.

This clone was seen at least ten times. The V call is TRBV10-3, the J call TRBJ2-7, with D perhaps matching TRBD1 (7 bases). The V end lost 5 bases, the J end lost 2 bases, and 13 bases lay between the germline ends. This CDR3 contains 14 residues. Per the germline V gene, CDR1 is ENHRY and CDR2 is SYGVKD. The CDR3 loop is CAISTGEVPYEQYF. The CDR3 nucleotides read TGTGCCATCAGTACAGGGGAGGTCCCCTACGAGCAGTACTTC.

CDR3 DNA: TGTGCCAGCAGCTCCTCCAAATCCTACAATGAGCAGTTCTTC. Amino acids: CASSSSKSYNEQFF. The chain employs TRBV7-2 and TRBJ2-1, with D unclear. The CDR3 contains 14 residues. CDR1 is SGHTA, CDR2 FQGNSA, per germline. Deletions cut 4 bases from V and 1 base from J, with 8 bases between. The variable domain in full, with the rest retrieved from reference TRBV7-2 and TRBJ2-1, is GAGVSQSPSNKVTEKGKDVELRCDPISGHTALYWYRQSLGQGLEFLIYFQGNSAPDKSGLPSDRFSAERTGGSVSTLTIQRTQQEDSAVYLCASSSSKSYNEQFFGPGTRLTVL.

The chain uses TRBV27 and TRBJ2-1, with D perhaps matching TRBD2 (5 bases). CDR1 and CDR2 (germline): MNHEY, SMNVEV (reference sequence). Trimming removed 7 bases at V and 9 bases at J, with 10 bases between. The CDR3 is made up of 11 amino acids. CDR3 residues: CASTAGGEQFF. The CDR3 DNA reads TGTGCCAGCACCGCGGGTGGTGAGCAGTTCTTC.

The gene calls are TRBV27 and TRBJ1-4; possible D gene TRBD1, 6 bases. The CDR3 contains 17 residues. The V gene's germline CDR1 is MNHEY and CDR2 SMNVEV (reference sequence). V was pared by 5 bases and J by 6 bases, with 22 bases between. CDR3 sequence: CASSHQSTGLVYEKLFF. The CDR3 bases are TGTGCCAGCAGTCACCAATCAACAGGGCTGGTTTATGAAAAACTGTTTTTT.

The chain employs TRBV29-1 and TRBJ2-1, with D uncertain. The CDR3 sequence is 15 residues long. V shed 3 bases and J shed 0 bases, with 12 bases lying between them. Germline lookup yields CDR1 SQVTM and CDR2 ANQGSEA. In DNA form, the CDR3 reads TGCAGCGTTGAGAGCACAGACCGCTCCTACAATGAGCAGTTCTTC. Protein: CSVESTDRSYNEQFF.

V and J are TRBV28 and TRBJ1-4, with 7 bases lining up with TRBD1. CDR3 length equals 15 residues. In germline, CDR1 is MDHEN, CDR2 SYDVKM. The V gene end was trimmed by 5 bases and the J gene end by 5 bases; junction bases not matched to a gene: 8. CDR3 amino acids: CASSPRQGGNEKLFF. CDR3 coding DNA: TGTGCCAGCAGTCCTAGACAGGGTGGGAATGAAAAACTGTTTTTT.